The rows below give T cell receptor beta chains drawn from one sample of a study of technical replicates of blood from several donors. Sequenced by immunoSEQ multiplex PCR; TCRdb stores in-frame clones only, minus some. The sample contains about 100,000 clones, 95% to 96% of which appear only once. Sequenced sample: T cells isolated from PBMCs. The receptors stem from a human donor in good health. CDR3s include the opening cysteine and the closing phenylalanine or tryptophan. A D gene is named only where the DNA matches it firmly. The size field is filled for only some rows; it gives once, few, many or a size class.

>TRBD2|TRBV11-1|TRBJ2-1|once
TGTGCCAGCAGCCGGGGACTAGCGGGGAGATACAATGAGCAGTTCTTC
CASSRGLAGRYNEQFF
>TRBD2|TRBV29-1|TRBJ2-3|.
TGCAGCGCCGAGACGGCGGGAGGGCTTCCAGATACGCAGTATTTT
CSAETAGGLPDTQYF
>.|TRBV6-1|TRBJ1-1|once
TGTGCCAGCGGGAATAACCGGGACATAGAAACTGAAGCTTTCTTT
CASGNNRDIETEAFF
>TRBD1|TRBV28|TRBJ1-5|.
TGTGCCAGCAGCTACACAGGGGCGGTAAATCAGCCCCAGCATTTT
CASSYTGAVNQPQHF
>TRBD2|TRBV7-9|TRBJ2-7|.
TGTGCCAGCAGCTTTACTAGCGGGGGGGCGGTTCTGAGCTCCTACGAGCAGTACTTC
CASSFTSGGAVLSSYEQYF
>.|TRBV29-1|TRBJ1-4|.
TGCAGCACCCGAAAGGACACCCGGCCTATTGGAAAACTGTTTTTT
CSTRKDTRPIGKLFF
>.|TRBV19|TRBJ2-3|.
TGTGCCAGTAGCGCAGGGCCCAGCACAGATACGCAGTATTTT
CASSAGPSTDTQYF
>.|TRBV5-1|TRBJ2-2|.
TGCGCCAGCAGCCTCAGGCAGAACACCGGGGAGCTGTTTTTT
CASSLRQNTGELFF
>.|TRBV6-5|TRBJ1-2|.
TGTGCCAGCAGTTCCGCCCTGAACACCCATGGCTACACCTTC
CASSSALNTHGYTF
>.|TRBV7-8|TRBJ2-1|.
TGTGCCAGCAGCGGGGACTCCAATGAGCAGTTCTTC
CASSGDSNEQFF
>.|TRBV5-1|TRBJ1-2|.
TGCGCCAGCAGCTTGTCAGGGTTCTATGGCTACACCTTC
CASSLSGFYGYTF
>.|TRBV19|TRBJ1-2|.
TGTGCCAGTAGTATTCCGGTTCAAGCTAACTATGGCTACACCTTC
CASSIPVQANYGYTF
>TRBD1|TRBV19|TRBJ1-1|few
TGTGCCAGTACCCCTTCAGGGGGATGGAACACTGAAGCTTTCTTT
CASTPSGGWNTEAFF
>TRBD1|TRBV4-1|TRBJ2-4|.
TGCGCCAGCAGCCAAACCGGGACAGGGGGAAACATAGCCAAAAACATTCAGTACTTC
CASSQTGTGGNIAKNIQYF
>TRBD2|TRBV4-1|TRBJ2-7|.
TGCGCCAGCAGCCATGGAATTAACGGGGGGTACGAGCAGTACTTC
CASSHGINGGYEQYF
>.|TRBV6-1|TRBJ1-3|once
TGTGCCACCCCCCTGGAGGGGAGAAACACCATATATTTT
CATPLEGRNTIYF
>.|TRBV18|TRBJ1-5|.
TGTGCCAGCTCACTCCCGAGAGAGAATCAGCCCCAGCATTTT
CASSLPRENQPQHF
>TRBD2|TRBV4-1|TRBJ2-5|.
TGCGCCAGCAGCCAAGTCGCGGGGGTACAAGAGACCCAGTACTTC
CASSQVAGVQETQYF
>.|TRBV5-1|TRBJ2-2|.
TGCGCCAGCAGCTTGTCAGTGAACACCGGGGAGCTGTTTTTT
CASSLSVNTGELFF
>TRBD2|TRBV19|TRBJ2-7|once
TGTGCCAGTAGTATGACCAGCGGGAGGAACCACGAGCAGTACTTC
CASSMTSGRNHEQYF
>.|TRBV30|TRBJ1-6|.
TGTGCCTGGAGTGTACTCGACTCTCTAGCACCCCTCCACTTT
CAWSVLDSLAPLHF
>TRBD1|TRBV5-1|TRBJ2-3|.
TGCGCCAGCAGCTTGATTCGGACAGGGGCCACAGATACGCAGTATTTT
CASSLIRTGATDTQYF
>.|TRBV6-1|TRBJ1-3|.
TGTGCCAGCAGTGATGAGAGCAGGTCAAGCGGAAACACCATATATTTT
CASSDESRSSGNTIYF
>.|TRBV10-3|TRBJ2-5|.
TGTGCCATCAGTGAGACGGGATTCCAAGAGACCCAGTACTTC
CAISETGFQETQYF
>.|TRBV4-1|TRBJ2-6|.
TGCGCCAGCAGCCTTAACGAGGGCTCTGGGGCCAACGTCCTGACTTTC
CASSLNEGSGANVLTF
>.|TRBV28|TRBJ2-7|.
TGTGCCAGCAGTACGTCAGGGATCCCAACCTACGAGCAGTACTTC
CASSTSGIPTYEQYF
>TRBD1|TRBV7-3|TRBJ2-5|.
TGTGCCAGCAGCTTAATGCCCCAGGGGGCGGGAGAGACCCAGTACTTC
CASSLMPQGAGETQYF
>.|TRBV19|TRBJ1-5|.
TGTGCCAGTAGTCTAGGACAGAAGGAGCTCTTT
CASSLGQKELF
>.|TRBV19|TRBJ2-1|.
TGTGCCAGTAGTATAGGAAACACCAATGAGCAGTTCTTC
CASSIGNTNEQFF
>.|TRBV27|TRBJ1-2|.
TGTGCCAGCAGAGTACAGGGTCGAACCCTAGCTGGCCTCTATGGCTACACCTTC
CASRVQGRTLAGLYGYTF
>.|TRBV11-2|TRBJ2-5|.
TGTGCCAGCAGCCCCGAGACAGTGGGCGGAACTGAGACCCAGTACTTC
CASSPETVGGTETQYF
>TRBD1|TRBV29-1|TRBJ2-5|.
TGCAGCGGTAGGGACAGGGAGTTGGAGACCCAGTACTTC
CSGRDRELETQYF
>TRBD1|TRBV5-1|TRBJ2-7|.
TGCGCCAGCAGACTACGGACAGGTTACTCCTACGAGCAGTACTTC
CASRLRTGYSYEQYF
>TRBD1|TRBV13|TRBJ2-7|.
TGTGCCAGCAGCTTGCGGCAGGGGGCCTACGAGCAGTACTTC
CASSLRQGAYEQYF